This TCR beta chain was sequenced in a study of cytomegalovirus exposure and HLA in healthy donors. Study-wide results and limits: When presence/absence was analysed, sequencing depth was taken to be roughly uniform across donors.

For this clone: Its antigen is as yet unknown.

PCR primers comprised 60 Vbeta and 13 Jbeta primers. Method: immunoSEQ multiplex PCR; TCRdb's copy keeps in-frame clones and lacks some. The sample carries about 200,000 clones, 75% to 90% recorded once. Per the germline V gene, CDR1 is SEHNR and CDR2 is FQNEAQ (reference sequence). With 10 bases clipped from V and 6 bases from J, the junction kept 4 bases outside the gene matches. There are 11 residues in the CDR3. The sequence was obtained from a woman between 40 and 55 years old in good health and CMV-seronegative. Sequenced input: PBMCs. The chain has TRBV7-9 and TRBJ2-5, with TRBD1 identical over 8 bases. DNA of the CDR3: TGTGCCATCCAGGGGGCGCAGACCCAGTACTTC. This sequence encodes CAIQGAQTQYF.